Below, 26 T cell receptor beta chains from the same sample are listed, as sequenced in a study of T cell responses to AZD1222 COVID-19 vaccine. Assay: immunoSEQ multiplex PCR; the TCRdb copy retains only in-frame clones and omits some. This table has more than 85,000 clones, 88% appearing once. The material sequenced was peripheral blood, taken on day 0 of AZD1222 vaccination. The receptors originated from an adult in good health.

In DNA form, the CDR3 reads TGTGCCAGCAGCCCCGCGGCAGTGAATGAAAAACTGTTTTTT. Encoded protein: CASSPAAVNEKLFF. The V and J genes are TRBV11-2 and TRBJ1-4; D is unclear. V lost 5 bases, J lost 5 bases, and 12 bases lay in between. Germline V lookup: CDR1 SGHAT, CDR2 FQNNGV. This CDR3 is built from 14 residues.

A few counts support this clone. The J gene is TRBJ2-2, the V gene TRBV4-1, with a weak D call TRBD2 (5 bases). The CDR3 has 19 amino acids. Trimming left V 3 bases short and J 1 base short, with 21 bases between. In germline, CDR1 is MGHRA, CDR2 YSYEKL. The CDR3 DNA reads as TGCGCCAGCAGCCAGGCCCCCGGGGAGCTCGCTAGGAACACCGGGGAGCTGTTTTTT. Translated, it gives CASSQAPGELARNTGELFF.

The chain uses TRBV6-2 or TRBV6-3 and TRBJ1-4; 11 nucleotides align to TRBD1. The CDR3 length is 15 residues. In germline, CDR1 is MNHEY, CDR2 SVGEGT. V shed 6 bases and J 6 bases; nucleotides not matched to a gene: 6. CDR3 coding DNA: TGTGCCAGCAGCCCCGGGACAGGGGGATATGAAAAACTGTTTTTT. This gives the protein CASSPGTGGYEKLFF.

The chain employs TRBV16 and TRBJ2-7; D may be TRBD2 (6 bases). Germline V gene sequence: CDR1 KGHSY, CDR2 FQNENV. The CDR3 is made up of 14 amino acids. The V end was cut by 6 bases, the J end by 1 base, with 13 bases between. CDR3 region: CASSPPGVSYEQYF. In DNA form, the CDR3 reads TGTGCCAGCAGTCCTCCGGGGGTTTCCTACGAGCAGTACTTC.

The chain uses TRBV27 and TRBJ1-1, with D possibly matching TRBD1 (6 bases). The CDR3 consists of 15 residues. Trimming took 6 bases from V and 0 from J, leaving 14 bases between them. The germline V gene has CDR1 MNHEY and CDR2 SMNVEV (reference sequence). The CDR3 DNA reads as TGTGCCAGCAGCAGAACGGACAGCCTGAACACTGAAGCTTTCTTT. It yields the protein CASSRTDSLNTEAFF.

This chain uses TRBV1 with TRBJ2-2; the table's D call TRBD2 went unverified against the DNA. TRBV1 is designated a pseudogene. This CDR3 is 16 amino acids long. The CDR3 DNA sequence: TGCACCAGCAGCCAAGATCCTGGAGGGTCGACCGGGGAGCTGTTTTTT. Translated: CTSSQDPGGSTGELFF.

This chain uses TRBV19 with TRBJ1-5; no clear D. The CDR3 has 15 amino acids. V lost 2 bases to trimming and J lost 2 bases, with 10 bases between them. CDR1 is LNHDA, CDR2 SQIVND, per germline (reference sequence). The CDR3 loop is CASSIQVAGNQPQHF. CDR3 DNA: TGTGCCAGTAGTATACAGGTGGCAGGCAATCAGCCCCAGCATTTT.

Points on this clone: Other DNA sequences within the sample encode an identical CDR3. The chain links TRBV9 to TRBJ1-3, with TRBD1 matching 7 bases. Unmatched junction bases numbered 3, after V lost 0 bases and J lost 3 bases. Germline lookup yields CDR1 SGDLS and CDR2 YYNGEE. This CDR3 comprises 15 residues. CDR3 DNA: TGTGCCAGCAGCGTAGGACAGGGAGGTGGAAACACCATATATTTT. Amino acids: CASSVGQGGGNTIYF.

The chain is built from TRBV7-2 and TRBJ1-5, with D tentatively TRBD1 (5 bases). Trimming shortened V by 1 base and J by 6 bases, and 16 bases separated the two germline ends. The CDR3 is 16 amino acids. Looked up from germline, CDR1 is SGHTA and CDR2 is FQGNSA. CDR3 sequence: CASSLEGRGRGQPQHF. The CDR3 DNA is TGTGCCAGCAGCTTAGAAGGGCGGGGTAGGGGTCAGCCCCAGCATTTT.

The J gene is TRBJ2-7, the V gene TRBV27; 13 bases line up with TRBD2. The CDR3 length is 16 residues. Germline CDR1 MNHEY, CDR2 SMNVEV (reference sequence). J was trimmed by 1 base and V by 7 bases; bases with no gene match: 7. CDR3 nucleotide sequence: TGTGCCAGCAATCCTAGGGGACTAGCGGGATCCTACGAGCAGTACTTC. This translates into CASNPRGLAGSYEQYF.

The chain couples TRBV5-4 to TRBJ2-1; TRBD2 agrees at 9 bases. CDR3 length equals 16 residues. CDR1 is SGHNT and CDR2 is YYREEE in the germline V gene (reference sequence). V was pared by 0 bases and J by 5 bases, with 6 bases of the junction left unmatched. In DNA form, the CDR3 reads TGTGCCAGCAGCTTGGCGGGCGGGAGGGCCAACAATGAGCAGTTCTTC. It specifies CASSLAGGRANNEQFF.

The chain recombines TRBV28 with TRBJ1-5, with a weak D call TRBD1 (6 bases). Germline CDR1 MDHEN, CDR2 SYDVKM. This CDR3 region has 16 residues. V lost 7 bases and J 0 bases, leaving 16 bases between the germline ends. CDR3 DNA: TGTGCCAGCACTCCACCGGGACAACGTAGCAATCAGCCCCAGCATTTT. Its protein product is CASTPPGQRSNQPQHF.

Written as DNA, the CDR3 is TGCGCCAGCAACGAGGCTAGCACAGATACGCAGTATTTT. It specifies CASNEASTDTQYF. The chain combines TRBV5-1 with TRBJ2-3, with unresolved D. With 6 bases removed from V and 0 bases from J, the gap between germline ends came to 8 bases. The CDR3 has 13 residues. The V gene's germline CDR1 is SGHRS and CDR2 YFSETQ.

V gene TRBV28 combines with J gene TRBJ2-3, with D tentatively TRBD2 (6 bases). Germline V gene data show CDR1 as MDHEN and CDR2 as SYDVKM. This CDR3 is built from 14 residues. The V end lost 3 bases, the J end lost 8 bases, and 15 bases lay between the germline ends. In nucleotides, the CDR3 is TGTGCCAGCAGTTTGGGGACTTACCAAAGTACGCAGTATTTT. Translated: CASSLGTYQSTQYF.

The chain joins TRBV27 to TRBJ2-5; D may match TRBD1 or TRBD2 (5 bases each). Germline values: CDR1 MNHEY, CDR2 SMNVEV (reference sequence). V lost 1 base, J lost 5 bases, and 11 bases lay in between. The CDR3 contains 14 residues. The CDR3 loop reads CASSLLGVRETQYF. The CDR3 nucleotides are TGTGCCAGCAGTTTATTGGGGGTTCGGGAGACCCAGTACTTC.

This chain joins TRBV19 and TRBJ1-1, with D unclear. Trimming pared 1 base from V and 8 bases from J, leaving 11 bases between. This CDR3 spans 13 amino acids. The V gene's germline CDR1 is LNHDA and CDR2 SQIVND (reference sequence). CDR3 amino acids: CASSIVGSREAFF. CDR3 DNA: TGTGCCAGTAGTATAGTCGGATCGAGAGAAGCTTTCTTT. The complete variable domain, with remaining parts taken from reference TRBV19 and TRBJ1-1, reads DGGITQSPKYLFRKEGQNVTLSCEQNLNHDAMYWYRQDPGQGLRLIYYSQIVNDFQKGDIAEGYSVSREKKESFPLTVTSAQKNPTAFYLCASSIVGSREAFFGQGTRLTVV.

Notes on this clone: The junction departs from germline at one end; a sequencing error may be responsible. This chain uses TRBV24-1 with TRBJ2-7, with D possibly being TRBD2 (6 bases). The CDR3 spans 13 residues. Looked up from germline, CDR1 is KGHDR and CDR2 is SFDVKD. This chain's CDR3 is CATSDPGTYEQYF. DNA of the CDR3: TGTGCTACCAGTGACCCCGGGACTTACGAGCAGTACTTC.

The chain has TRBV7-3 and TRBJ2-1, with TRBD2 as a possible D gene (5 bases). V was shortened by 0 bases and J by 9 bases, with 9 bases between the two germline ends. The CDR3 sequence is 13 residues long. Per the germline V gene, CDR1 is SGHTA and CDR2 is FQGTGA. CDR3 residues: CASSLTPEGEQFF. DNA of the CDR3: TGTGCCAGCAGCTTAACCCCTGAGGGTGAGCAGTTCTTC.

This clone showed up just once. V is TRBV24-1 and J is TRBJ1-2; D gene unclear. V was pared by 3 bases and J by 0 bases, with 10 bases between. Germline V gene lookup returns CDR1 KGHDR and CDR2 SFDVKD. CDR3 size: 15 residues. The CDR3 DNA sequence: TGTGCCACCAGTGATAGACACGGAACTAACTATGGCTACACCTTC. It encodes CATSDRHGTNYGYTF.

The table lists this clone with a few counts. The genes are TRBV10-1 and TRBJ2-1, with 15 nucleotides matching TRBD2. This CDR3 spans 17 amino acids. The V segment lost 3 bases and the J segment 6 bases; nucleotides outside the gene matches: 6. Germline CDR1 and CDR2: WNHNN and SYGVQD (reference sequence). The CDR3 bases are TGCGCCAGCAGTGAACCGGGACTAGCGGGAGGCCCCAATGAGCAGTTCTTC. This gives the protein CASSEPGLAGGPNEQFF.

CDR3 sequence (DNA): TGCGCCAGCAGCTTGGGGCCAGAAAACGAGCAGTACTTC. Encoded protein: CASSLGPENEQYF. The chain is built from TRBV5-1 and TRBJ2-7; D remains unclear. The V end was cut by 0 bases, the J end by 5 bases, with 9 bases between. The CDR3 has 13 residues. In germline, CDR1 is SGHRS, CDR2 YFSETQ.

The chain employs TRBV7-9 and TRBJ2-1; 9 bases match TRBD2. Unmatched junction bases numbered 10, after V lost 4 bases and J lost 9 bases. Germline CDR1 and CDR2: SEHNR and FQNEAQ (reference sequence). The CDR3 totals 15 residues. CDR3 in amino acids: CASSSGPSAGGEQFF. The CDR3, as DNA: TGTGCCAGCAGCTCAGGGCCCTCAGCGGGGGGTGAGCAGTTCTTC.

The chain uses TRBV27 and TRBJ1-2; unclear D gene. Trimming shortened V by 2 bases and J by 4 bases, and 11 bases separated the two germline ends. There are 14 residues in the CDR3. Germline values: CDR1 MNHEY, CDR2 SMNVEV (reference sequence). The CDR3 protein is CASSLRQAGYGYTF. The DNA for the CDR3 is TGTGCCAGCAGTTTACGGCAGGCGGGCTATGGCTACACCTTC.

The chain has TRBV10-3 and TRBJ1-4, with 7 bases identical to TRBD1. The germline V gene encodes CDR1 ENHRY and CDR2 SYGVKD. The CDR3 loop spans 12 amino acids. V was pared by 2 bases and J by 14 bases, with 5 bases of the junction left unmatched. This chain's CDR3 is CAISEVTGSLFF. The CDR3 region has the DNA TGTGCCATCAGTGAGGTGACAGGGAGTCTGTTTTTT.

This clone has just one count. Here the CDR3 DNA reads TGCGCCAGCAGCCCAACAGGGGGCAAGACTAATTCACCCCTCCACTTT. Translation gives CASSPTGGKTNSPLHF. This chain links TRBV5-1 with TRBJ1-6; 9 nucleotides match TRBD1. After removal of 4 bases from V and 6 bases from J, the junction contained 8 bases not matched to a gene. Germline V gene lookup returns CDR1 SGHRS and CDR2 YFSETQ. This CDR3 has 16 residues.

The chain carries TRBV19 and TRBJ2-3; TRBD2 agrees at 7 bases. The length of the CDR3 is 14 residues. With 5 bases clipped from V and 4 bases from J, the junction kept 6 bases outside the gene matches. Germline CDR1 and CDR2: LNHDA and SQIVND (reference sequence). For the CDR3, the DNA is TGTGCCAGTAGTGTGCGGGAGCGGTCAGATACGCAGTATTTT. It is translated as CASSVRERSDTQYF.